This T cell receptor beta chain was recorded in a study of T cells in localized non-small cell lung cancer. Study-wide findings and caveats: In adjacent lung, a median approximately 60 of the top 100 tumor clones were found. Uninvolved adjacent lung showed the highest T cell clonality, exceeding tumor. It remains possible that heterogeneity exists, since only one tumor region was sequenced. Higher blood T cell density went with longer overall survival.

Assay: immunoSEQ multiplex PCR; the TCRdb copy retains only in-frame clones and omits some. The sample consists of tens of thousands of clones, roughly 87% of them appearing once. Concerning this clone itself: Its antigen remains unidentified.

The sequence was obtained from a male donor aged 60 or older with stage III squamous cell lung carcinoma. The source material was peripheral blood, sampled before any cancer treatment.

CDR3 loop: CASSLRGSYGYTF. The CDR3 bases are TGTGCCAGCAGCTTAAGGGGGAGTTATGGCTACACCTTC. The chain joins TRBV7-2 to TRBJ1-2, with D perhaps matching TRBD1 (6 bases). Germline loops: CDR1 SGHTA, CDR2 FQGNSA. Trimming cost V 2 bases and J 5 bases, with 9 bases left between them. CDR3 length equals 13 residues.